Described below is a single T cell receptor (beta chain) sequence and its context. What it binds is not known. The culture ran for 10 days before CD4+ T cells were isolated. PCR confirmed that the person was infected with SARS-CoV-2 between March and December 2020. Participants each got two BNT162b2 or mRNA-1273 vaccine doses. The data were taken from a study of vaccination effects on CD4 cells after COVID-19. The table came from immunoSEQ multiplex PCR; TCRdb's copy has only in-frame clones and leaves some out. The table has tens of thousands of clones, 65% to 80% seen once. There are 14 residues in the CDR3. V shed 6 bases and J shed 4 bases, with 12 bases lying between them. Germline values: CDR1 MNHEY, CDR2 SVGEGT. Broader study findings: Newly vaccine-induced clones made up most of the convalescents' post-vaccine spike-reactive clones. Recruitment yielded few convalescent patients, and the study had no early post-infection timepoints.

The source of this sequence is a human donor who had a prior SARS-CoV-2 infection. V gene TRBV6-2 or TRBV6-3 combines with J gene TRBJ1-4, with D uncertain. The starting material was CD4+ T cells from PBMCs cultured without peptide, obtained after COVID-19 vaccination. This CDR3 is CASSLNRYNEKLFF. The DNA of the CDR3 is TGTGCCAGCAGCCTTAACCGGTATAATGAAAAACTGTTTTTT.